Each of the 3 T cell receptor beta chains below was sequenced from the same sample in a study of CD8+ T cells in alopecia areata. Specified treatment: oral pan-JAK inhibitor, 5-10 mg twice daily. Extraction and reverse transcription of RNA yielded cDNA as the sequencing template. Assay: immunoSEQ multiplex PCR; the TCRdb copy retains only in-frame clones and omits some. The top ten hold around 18% of the sample, which has about 90,000 clones, about 40% seen once. The sequences come from CD8+ T cells sorted from blood, collected at week 24, from a patient treated with tofacitinib. The receptors come from a human donor with alopecia areata.

The sample holds a few counts of this clone. V is TRBV19 and J is TRBJ1-2; maybe TRBD1 (6 bases). This CDR3 is 15 amino acids long. Germline V gene sequence: CDR1 LNHDA, CDR2 SQIVND (reference sequence). V lost 3 bases and J 4 bases, leaving 15 bases between the germline ends. The CDR3 nucleotides are TGTGCCAGTAGTATGTCTGAGGACAGACCCTATGGCTACACCTTC. Encoded protein: CASSMSEDRPYGYTF.

The genes are TRBV29-1 and TRBJ2-2, with 7 bases matching TRBD1. CDR1 and CDR2 from the germline V gene are SQVTM and ANQGSEA. This CDR3 has 12 amino acids. The J segment lost 7 bases and the V segment lost 7 bases, leaving 6 bases of the junction unmatched. The CDR3 nucleotides read TGCAGCGCCTTGACAGGGTACGGGGAGCTGTTTTTT. Translation: CSALTGYGELFF.

This rearrangement joins TRBV29-1 to TRBJ2-5; unclear D gene. The CDR3 is 10 amino acids. CDR1 and CDR2 from the germline V gene are SQVTM and ANQGSEA. V lost 5 bases and J 5 bases, leaving 6 bases between the germline ends. DNA for the CDR3: TGCAGCGTTACCACTGAGACCCAGTACTTC. Translated: CSVTTETQYF. Using reference TRBV29-1 and TRBJ2-5 for the parts outside the CDR3, the full variable domain is SAVISQKPSRDICQRGTSLTIQCQVDSQVTMMFWYRQQPGQSLTLIATANQGSEATYESGFVIDKFPISRPNLTFSTLTVSNMSPEDSSIYLCSVTTETQYFGPGTRLLVL.